These 10 T cell receptor beta chains came from one sample sequenced in a study of graft-versus-host responses after intestinal transplantation. This table comes from immunoSEQ multiplex PCR, and its TCRdb copy is limited to in-frame clones, with some not included. The table shows tens of thousands of clones, with roughly 43% occurring only once. The study plated roughly 200,000 CFSE-labeled responders with roughly 200,000 irradiated, violet-dye-labeled stimulators. The sample here was alloreactive CD8+ T cells from a mixed lymphocyte reaction culture, taken before intestinal transplant. As for subset: CFSE-low proliferating T cells sorted from roughly 6-day pre-transplant mixed lymphocyte reaction (GvH or HvG direction). All receptors come from a human patient who received an intestinal transplant.

This clone was counted once. V is TRBV11-3 and J is TRBJ2-2; D may correspond to TRBD1 or TRBD2 (5 bases each). The germline gives CDR1 SGHNT, CDR2 YENEEA. This CDR3 is built from 16 residues. V was shortened by 2 bases and J by 1 base, with 11 bases between the two germline ends. CDR3 in amino acids: CASSLTGTVNTGELFF. The DNA of the CDR3 is TGTGCCAGCAGCTTAACCGGGACGGTGAACACCGGGGAGCTGTTTTTT.

V and J are TRBV18 and TRBJ2-5; perhaps TRBD1 as D (6 bases). The CDR3 contains 14 residues. Germline assignment: CDR1 KGHSH and CDR2 LQKENI. The ends were cut back, 2 bases at V and 4 bases at J, with 11 bases in the middle. Here the CDR3 DNA reads TGTGCCAGCTCACCATCGCCAGGGGCAGAGACCCAGTACTTC. It translates to CASSPSPGAETQYF.

The V gene is TRBV19, the J gene TRBJ2-3, with TRBD2 identical over 9 bases. The ends lost 5 bases at V and 6 bases at J; junction bases unmatched: 9. The CDR3 runs 15 residues. Germline V gene lookup returns CDR1 LNHDA and CDR2 SQIVND (reference sequence). Here the CDR3 DNA reads TGTGCCAGTAGTTCTAAGGGACTAGCCGGGGATACGCAGTATTTT. Amino acids: CASSSKGLAGDTQYF.

This clone was seen a handful of times. The genes are TRBV5-1 and TRBJ2-1; no reliable D call. Trimming took off 1 base at V and 0 bases at J, with 11 bases between the two ends. Looked up from germline, CDR1 is SGHRS and CDR2 is YFSETQ. The CDR3 has 16 amino acids. DNA for the CDR3: TGCGCCAGCAGCTTGATCCCCGATAGCTCCTACAATGAGCAGTTCTTC. As protein: CASSLIPDSSYNEQFF.

The rearrangement joins TRBV6-5 to TRBJ1-1; D not certain. The CDR3 is 15 residues long. Germline values: CDR1 MNHEY, CDR2 SVGAGI. The V and J ends lost 6 bases and 5 bases respectively, with 19 bases between them. CDR3 region: CASSPWEPGRTEAFF. The CDR3 region has the DNA TGTGCCAGCAGCCCTTGGGAGCCAGGCAGGACTGAAGCTTTCTTT.

In its sample, this clone ranks as medium-sized (0.01 to 0.1%). The gene calls are TRBV6-5 and TRBJ1-3; maybe TRBD1 (5 bases). The V end lost 6 bases, the J end lost 0 bases, and 12 bases lay between the germline ends. There are 15 residues in the CDR3. Germline V gives CDR1 MNHEY, CDR2 SVGAGI. CDR3 nucleotide sequence: TGTGCCAGCAGGACCGGGACGTACTCTGGAAACACCATATATTTT. It codes for CASRTGTYSGNTIYF.

The J gene is TRBJ2-1, the V gene TRBV11-2; D unresolved. V was pared by 0 bases and J by 10 bases, with 13 bases between. Per the germline V gene, CDR1 is SGHAT and CDR2 is FQNNGV. This CDR3 has 14 amino acids. CDR3 nucleotides: TGTGCCAGCAGCTTAGACCCCCAGTTGCGGGAGCAGTTCTTC. This gives the protein CASSLDPQLREQFF.

The table lists this clone with a few counts. The V gene is TRBV5-1, the J gene TRBJ1-1; maybe TRBD1 (5 bases). The V gene's germline CDR1 is SGHRS and CDR2 YFSETQ. This CDR3 comprises 14 residues. With 3 bases removed from V and 1 base from J, the gap between germline ends came to 10 bases. Here the CDR3 DNA reads TGCGCCAGCAGCTCGGGACGGGGGAACACTGAAGCTTTCTTT. Translating gives CASSSGRGNTEAFF. The whole variable domain, filled in from reference TRBV5-1 and TRBJ1-1, reads KAGVTQTPRYLIKTRGQQVTLSCSPISGHRSVSWYQQTPGQGLQFLFEYFSETQRNKGNFPGRFSGRQFSNSRSEMNVSTLELGDSALYLCASSSGRGNTEAFFGQGTRLTVV.

The chain joins TRBV6-6 to TRBJ2-7; TRBD2 matches at 13 bases. The V gene's germline CDR1 is MNHNY and CDR2 SVGAGI (reference sequence). Trimming cost V 6 bases and J 2 bases; bases outside gene matches: 4. CDR3 length: 15 residues. This chain's CDR3 is CASSPGLAGPYEQYF. The CDR3, as DNA: TGTGCCAGCAGCCCGGGACTAGCGGGGCCCTACGAGCAGTACTTC.

The table lists this clone with a few counts. The V gene is TRBV5-4, the J gene TRBJ2-2, with 8 bases aligning to TRBD1. This CDR3 comprises 15 residues. Per germline, CDR1 SGHNT and CDR2 YYREEE (reference sequence). V was pared by 6 bases and J by 4 bases, with 8 bases of the junction left unmatched. CDR3 in amino acids: CASTFAGGGTGELFF. The CDR3 nucleotides read TGTGCCAGCACTTTCGCAGGGGGCGGCACCGGGGAGCTGTTTTTT.